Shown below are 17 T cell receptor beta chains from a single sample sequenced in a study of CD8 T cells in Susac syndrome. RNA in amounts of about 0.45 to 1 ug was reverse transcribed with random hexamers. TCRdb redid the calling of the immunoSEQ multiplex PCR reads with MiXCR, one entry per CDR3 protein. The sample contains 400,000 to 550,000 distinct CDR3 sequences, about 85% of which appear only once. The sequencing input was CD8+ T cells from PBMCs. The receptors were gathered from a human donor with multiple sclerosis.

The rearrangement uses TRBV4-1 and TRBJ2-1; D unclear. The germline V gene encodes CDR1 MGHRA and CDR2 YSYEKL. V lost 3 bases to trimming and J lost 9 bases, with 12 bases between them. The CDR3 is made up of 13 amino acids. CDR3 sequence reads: CASSQVGMSEQFF. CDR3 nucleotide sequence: TGCGCCAGCAGCCAGGTGGGGATGAGTGAGCAGTTCTTC.

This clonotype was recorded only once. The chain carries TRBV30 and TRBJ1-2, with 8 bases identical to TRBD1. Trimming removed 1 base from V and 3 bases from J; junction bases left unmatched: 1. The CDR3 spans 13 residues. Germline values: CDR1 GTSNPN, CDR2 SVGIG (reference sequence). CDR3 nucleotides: TGTGCCTGGAGTGCAGGGGGCCACTATGGCTACACCTTC. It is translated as CAWSAGGHYGYTF.

The CDR3 loop reads CASSTASSYNEQFF. CDR3 in DNA: TGTGCCAGTAGTACCGCGAGCTCCTACAATGAGCAGTTCTTC. The V and J genes are TRBV19 and TRBJ2-1, with D hard to call. CDR3 length: 14 amino acids. In germline, CDR1 is LNHDA, CDR2 SQIVND (reference sequence). Trimming pared 4 bases from V and 0 bases from J, leaving 7 bases between.

The CDR3 is CASSPHEGSRPDHF. CDR3 nucleotides: TGTGCCAGCAGCCCCCACGAAGGCAGCCGCCCCGACCACTTT. V is TRBV14 and J is TRBJ1-6; D call uncertain. CDR3 length: 14 amino acids. Trimming cost V 4 bases and J 18 bases, with 22 bases left between them. The germline gives CDR1 SGHDN, CDR2 FVKESK. Looking up the rest from reference TRBV14 and TRBJ1-6 gives the full variable domain: EAGVTQFPSHSVIEKGQTVTLRCDPISGHDNLYWYRRVMGKEIKFLLHFVKESKQDESGMPNNRFLAERTGGTYSTLKVQPAELEDSGVYFCASSPHEGSRPDHFGNGTRLTVT.

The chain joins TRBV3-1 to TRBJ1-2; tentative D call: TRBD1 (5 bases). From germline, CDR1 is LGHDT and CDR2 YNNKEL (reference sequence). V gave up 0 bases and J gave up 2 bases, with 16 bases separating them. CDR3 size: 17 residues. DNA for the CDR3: TGTGCCAGCAGCCAAGATACTCCGGGACGGACCAACTATGGCTACACCTTC. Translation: CASSQDTPGRTNYGYTF. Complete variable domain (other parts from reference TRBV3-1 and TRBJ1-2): DTAVSQTPKYLVTQMGNDKSIKCEQNLGHDTMYWYKQDSKKFLKIMFSYNNKELIINETVPNRFSPKSPDKAHLNLHINSLELGDSAVYFCASSQDTPGRTNYGYTFGSGTRLTVV.

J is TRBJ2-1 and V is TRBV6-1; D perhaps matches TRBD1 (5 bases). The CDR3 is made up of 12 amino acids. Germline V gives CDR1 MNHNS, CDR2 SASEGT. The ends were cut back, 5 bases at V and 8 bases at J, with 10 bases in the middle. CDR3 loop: CASSLGHYEQFF. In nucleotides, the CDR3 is TGTGCCAGCAGTCTTGGACATTATGAGCAGTTCTTC.

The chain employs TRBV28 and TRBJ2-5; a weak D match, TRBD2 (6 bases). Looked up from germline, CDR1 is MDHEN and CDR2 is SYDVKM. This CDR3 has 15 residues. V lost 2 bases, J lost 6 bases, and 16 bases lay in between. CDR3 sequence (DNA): TGTGCCAGCAGTTTAACTAGCTACCTTGGGAAGACCCAGTACTTC. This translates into CASSLTSYLGKTQYF.

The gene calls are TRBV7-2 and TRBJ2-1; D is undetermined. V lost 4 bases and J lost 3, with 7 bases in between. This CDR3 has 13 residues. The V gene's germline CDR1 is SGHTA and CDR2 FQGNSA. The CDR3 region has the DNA TGTGCCAGCAGCTCACCGGACTACAATGAGCAGTTCTTC. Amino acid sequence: CASSSPDYNEQFF.

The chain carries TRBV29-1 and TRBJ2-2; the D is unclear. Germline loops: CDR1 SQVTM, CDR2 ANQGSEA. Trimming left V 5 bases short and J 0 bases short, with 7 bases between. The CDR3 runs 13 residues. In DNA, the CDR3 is TGCAGCGTTTGGCAGACGAACACCGGGGAGCTGTTTTTT. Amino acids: CSVWQTNTGELFF.

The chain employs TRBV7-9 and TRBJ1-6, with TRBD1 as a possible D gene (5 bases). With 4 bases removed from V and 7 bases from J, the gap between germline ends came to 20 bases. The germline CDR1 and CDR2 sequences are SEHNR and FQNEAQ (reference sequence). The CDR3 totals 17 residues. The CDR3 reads CASSSSLSRELNSPLHF. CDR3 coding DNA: TGTGCCAGCAGCTCCTCCCTCTCCAGGGAATTAAATTCACCCCTCCACTTT.

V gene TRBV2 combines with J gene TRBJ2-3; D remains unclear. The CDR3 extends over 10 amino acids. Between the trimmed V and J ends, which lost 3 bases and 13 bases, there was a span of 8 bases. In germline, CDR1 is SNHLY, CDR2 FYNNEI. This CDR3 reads CASSDGQEYF. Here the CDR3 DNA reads TGTGCCAGCAGTGACGGCCAGGAGTATTTT.

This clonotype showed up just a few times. The CDR3 DNA follows: TGTGCCAGCAGTAACACAGGGGGCGCCGGCTATGGCTACACCTTC. Protein product: CASSNTGGAGYGYTF. The chain uses TRBV6-5 and TRBJ1-2; 9 nucleotides agree with TRBD1. CDR1 and CDR2 from the germline V gene are MNHEY and SVGAGI. The J segment lost 4 bases and the V segment lost 5 bases, leaving 8 bases of the junction unmatched. This CDR3 has 15 residues.

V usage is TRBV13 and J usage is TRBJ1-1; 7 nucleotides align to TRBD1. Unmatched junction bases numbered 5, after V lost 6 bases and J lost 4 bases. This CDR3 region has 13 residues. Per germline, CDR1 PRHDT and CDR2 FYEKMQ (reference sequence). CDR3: CASSSDRATEAFF. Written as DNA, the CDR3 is TGTGCCAGCAGTTCCGACAGGGCCACTGAAGCTTTCTTT. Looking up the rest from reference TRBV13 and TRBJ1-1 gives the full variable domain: AAGVIQSPRHLIKEKRETATLKCYPIPRHDTVYWYQQGPGQDPQFLISFYEKMQSDKGSIPDRFSAQQFSDYHSELNMSSLELGDSALYFCASSSDRATEAFFGQGTRLTVV.

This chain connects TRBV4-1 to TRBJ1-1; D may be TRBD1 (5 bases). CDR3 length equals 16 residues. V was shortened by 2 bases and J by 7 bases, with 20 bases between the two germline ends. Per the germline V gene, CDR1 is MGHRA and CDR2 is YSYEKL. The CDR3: CASSQSTGDRVGEAFF. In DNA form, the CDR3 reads TGCGCCAGCAGCCAATCAACCGGGGACCGCGTGGGTGAAGCTTTCTTT.

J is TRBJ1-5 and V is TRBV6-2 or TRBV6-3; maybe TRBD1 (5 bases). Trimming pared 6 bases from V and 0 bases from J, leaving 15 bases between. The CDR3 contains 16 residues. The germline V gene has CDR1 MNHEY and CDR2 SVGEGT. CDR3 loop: CASSPDSYYSNQPQHF. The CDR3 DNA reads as TGTGCCAGCAGCCCTGACAGTTATTATAGCAATCAGCCCCAGCATTTT.

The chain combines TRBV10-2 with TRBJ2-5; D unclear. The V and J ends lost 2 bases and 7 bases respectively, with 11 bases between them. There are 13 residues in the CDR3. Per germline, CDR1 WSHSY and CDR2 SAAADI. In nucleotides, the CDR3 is TGCGCCAGCAGTGAGGGTTCCGAGGTGACCCAGTACTTC. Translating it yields CASSEGSEVTQYF.

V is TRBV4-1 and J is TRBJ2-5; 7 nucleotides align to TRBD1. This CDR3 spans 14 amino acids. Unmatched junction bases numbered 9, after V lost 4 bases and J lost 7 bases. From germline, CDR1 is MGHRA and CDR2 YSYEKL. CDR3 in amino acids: CASSRRRGLVTQYF. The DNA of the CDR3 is TGCGCCAGCAGCCGTCGAAGGGGGCTGGTGACCCAGTACTTC.